This T cell receptor beta chain was sequenced during a study of memory CD4+ T cells and cytomegalovirus serostatus. General observations from the study: Suggested: most of the CMV-linked TCR signature lies in CD4+ memory cells. A US-trained random forest predicted CMV serostatus with median AUC around 0.9.

Single viable CD3+CD4+CD8-CD45RO+ cells were sorted as the memory CD4+ T cells. Repertoires were generated with immunoSEQ multiplex PCR, while TCRdb's copy carries only in-frame clones and drops some. This sample has under 100,000 clones; around 80% occur once, and the top ten carry roughly 0.79%. Germline V gives CDR1 MNHEY, CDR2 SMNVEV (reference sequence). Germline trimming cut 2 bases from V and 8 bases from J; bases unmatched to any gene: 6. The CDR3 runs 15 residues. In this sample, this clone turned up once. Antigen unknown. The rearrangement links TRBV27 to TRBJ2-1, with 10 nucleotides matching TRBD1. The specimen was memory CD4+ T cells from blood. This receptor was identified in an adult in good health and CMV-seronegative. The CDR3 loop is CASSLLGQGDYEQFF. The CDR3 nucleotides read TGTGCCAGCAGTTTACTAGGACAGGGGGACTATGAGCAGTTCTTC.